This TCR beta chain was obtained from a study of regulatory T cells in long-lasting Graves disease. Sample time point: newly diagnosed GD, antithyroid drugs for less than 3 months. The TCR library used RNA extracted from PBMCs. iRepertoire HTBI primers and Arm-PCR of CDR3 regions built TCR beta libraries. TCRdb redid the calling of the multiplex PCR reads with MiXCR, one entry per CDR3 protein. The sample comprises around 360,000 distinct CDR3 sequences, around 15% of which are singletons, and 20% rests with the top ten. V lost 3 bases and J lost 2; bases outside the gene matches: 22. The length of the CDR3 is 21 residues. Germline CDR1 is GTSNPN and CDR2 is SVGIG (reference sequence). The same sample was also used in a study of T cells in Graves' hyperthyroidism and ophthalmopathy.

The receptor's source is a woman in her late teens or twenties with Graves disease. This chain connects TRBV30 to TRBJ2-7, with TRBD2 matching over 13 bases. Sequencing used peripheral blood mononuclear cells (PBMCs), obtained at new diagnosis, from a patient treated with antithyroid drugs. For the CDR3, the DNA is TGTGCCTGGAGGCGAACCACCGGGACTAGCGGGAATTCCTATTACCCCTACGAGCAGTACTTC. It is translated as CAWRRTTGTSGNSYYPYEQYF.